This TCR beta chain originates from a study of blood T cell repertoires in COVID-19. The CDR3 is 15 residues long. The germline V gene has CDR1 SGHKS and CDR2 YYEKEE (reference sequence). With 0 bases removed from V and 0 bases from J, the gap between germline ends came to 9 bases. Sequencing used immunoSEQ multiplex PCR; TCRdb keeps in-frame clones, though not all of them. The table records around 280,000 clones, approximately 86% of them present only once. The V and J genes are TRBV5-5 and TRBJ1-2; the D is unclear. This receptor was taken from a man aged 70 or older with acute or convalescent COVID-19. Sample: peripheral blood. CDR3 protein: CASSLAGTANYGYTF. The CDR3 region has the DNA TGTGCCAGCAGCTTGGCCGGCACAGCTAACTATGGCTACACCTTC. The variable domain in full, completed from reference TRBV5-5 and TRBJ1-2, reads DAGVTQSPTHLIKTRGQQVTLRCSPISGHKSVSWYQQVLGQGPQFIFQYYEKEERGRGNFPDRFSARQFPNYSSELNVNALLLGDSALYLCASSLAGTANYGYTFGSGTRLTVV.